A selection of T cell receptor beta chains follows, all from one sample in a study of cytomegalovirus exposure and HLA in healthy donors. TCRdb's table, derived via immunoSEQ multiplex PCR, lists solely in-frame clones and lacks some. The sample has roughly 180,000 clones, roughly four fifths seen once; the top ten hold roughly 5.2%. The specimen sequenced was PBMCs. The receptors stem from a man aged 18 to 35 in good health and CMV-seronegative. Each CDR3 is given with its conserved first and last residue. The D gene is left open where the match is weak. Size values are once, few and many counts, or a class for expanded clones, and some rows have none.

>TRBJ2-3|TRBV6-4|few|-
CASSPEELSSTDTQYF
TGTGCCAGCAGTCCCGAGGAGCTGTCTAGCACAGATACGCAGTATTTT
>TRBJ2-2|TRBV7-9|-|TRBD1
CASSTPDRWTGELFF
TGTGCCAGCAGCACACCGGACAGGTGGACCGGGGAGCTGTTTTTT
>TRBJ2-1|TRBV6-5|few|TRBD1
CASSYRDRASYNEQFF
TGTGCCAGCAGTTACCGCGACAGGGCGTCCTACAATGAGCAGTTCTTC
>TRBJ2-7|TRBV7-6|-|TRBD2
CASSLAGDSSYEQYF
TGTGCCAGCAGCTTGGCGGGAGACAGCTCCTACGAGCAGTACTTC
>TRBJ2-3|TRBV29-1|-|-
CSVESIQGTDTQYF
TGCAGCGTTGAATCGATCCAGGGCACAGATACGCAGTATTTT
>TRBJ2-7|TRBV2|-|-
CASTWGQGSEQYF
TGTGCCAGCACCTGGGGGCAGGGATCCGAGCAGTACTTC
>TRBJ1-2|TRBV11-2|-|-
CASSRVRGYTF
TGTGCCAGCAGCCGAGTCCGGGGCTACACCTTC
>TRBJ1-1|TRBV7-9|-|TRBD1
CASSLLTGRTEAFF
TGTGCCAGCAGCTTACTGACAGGGCGGACTGAAGCTTTCTTT
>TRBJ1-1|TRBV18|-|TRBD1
CASSPQDRVTEAFF
TGTGCCAGCTCACCACAAGACAGGGTGACTGAAGCTTTCTTT
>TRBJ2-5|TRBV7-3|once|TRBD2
CASSPIAGGRETQYF
TGTGCCAGCAGCCCCATAGCGGGGGGGCGAGAGACCCAGTACTTC
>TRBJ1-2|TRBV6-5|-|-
CASSYSSGGWGYTF
TGTGCCAGCAGTTACTCGTCTGGGGGCTGGGGCTACACCTTC
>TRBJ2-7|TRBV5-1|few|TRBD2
CASRPTSGPYEQYF
TGCGCCAGCAGGCCGACTAGCGGGCCCTACGAGCAGTACTTC
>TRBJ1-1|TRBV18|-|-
CASSPGPLSEAFF
TGTGCCAGCTCACCGGGGCCATTGAGCGAGGCTTTCTTT
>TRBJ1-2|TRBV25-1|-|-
CASSEADIAYGYTF
TGTGCCAGCAGTGAAGCGGACATTGCCTATGGCTACACCTTC
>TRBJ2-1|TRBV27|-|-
CASRGLPSTSLYEQFF
TGTGCCAGCCGGGGACTTCCTTCGACTAGTTTGTATGAGCAGTTCTTC
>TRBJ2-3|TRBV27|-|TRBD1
CASSLRTGLLDTQYF
TGTGCCAGCAGTTTAAGGACAGGGCTGTTGGATACGCAGTATTTT
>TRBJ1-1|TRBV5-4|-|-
CASSFGGTEAFF
TGTGCCAGCAGCTTCGGGGGGACTGAAGCTTTCTTT
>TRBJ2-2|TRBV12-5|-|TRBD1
CASRTGSGELFF
TGTGCTAGCAGGACAGGGTCCGGGGAGCTGTTTTTT
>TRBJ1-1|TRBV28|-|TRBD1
CASSLTGGYNTEAFF
TGTGCCAGCAGTTTGACAGGGGGTTATAACACTGAAGCTTTCTTT
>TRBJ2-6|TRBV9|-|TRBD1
CASSAPAGQDIPSGANVLTF
TGTGCCAGCAGCGCACCCGCTGGACAGGATATACCCTCTGGGGCCAACGTCCTGACTTTC
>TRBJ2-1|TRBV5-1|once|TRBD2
CASSLSEGRVLFF
TGCGCCAGCAGCTTGTCCGAGGGGAGGGTCCTGTTCTTC
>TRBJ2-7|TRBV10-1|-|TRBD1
CASSESGQGFEQYF
TGCGCCAGCAGTGAGTCGGGACAGGGATTCGAGCAGTACTTC
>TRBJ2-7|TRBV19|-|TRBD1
CASSMSRGTYEQYF
TGTGCCAGTAGTATGAGCAGGGGGACCTACGAGCAGTACTTC
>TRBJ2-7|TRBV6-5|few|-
CASSLGQTYEQYF
TGTGCCAGCAGTCTCGGACAGACCTACGAGCAGTACTTC
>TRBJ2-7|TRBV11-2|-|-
CASRSTGSHEQYF
TGTGCCAGCAGGAGTACAGGGAGCCACGAGCAGTACTTC
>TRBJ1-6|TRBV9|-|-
CASSVEQAFNSPLHF
TGTGCCAGCAGCGTAGAACAGGCCTTTAATTCACCCCTCCACTTT
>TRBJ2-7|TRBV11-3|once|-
CASSLVRRLDGTWVEQYF
TGTGCCAGCAGCTTAGTTCGTCGACTAGACGGGACTTGGGTCGAGCAGTACTTC
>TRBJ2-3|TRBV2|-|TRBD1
CASSRSPGQGVGADTQYF
TGTGCCAGCAGTAGATCTCCGGGACAGGGGGTTGGGGCAGATACGCAGTATTTT
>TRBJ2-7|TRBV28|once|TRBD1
CASRPTGTGTYEQYF
TGTGCCAGCAGACCAACCGGGACAGGGACCTACGAGCAGTACTTC
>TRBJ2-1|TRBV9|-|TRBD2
CASSDGGSYNEQFF
TGTGCCAGCAGCGACGGGGGGAGCTACAATGAGCAGTTCTTC
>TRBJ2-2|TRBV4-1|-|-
CASSHFRDRGTGELFF
TGCGCCAGCAGCCATTTCCGGGATCGGGGCACCGGGGAGCTGTTTTTT
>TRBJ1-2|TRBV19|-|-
CASSRTAVGYTF
TGTGCCAGTAGCAGGACAGCAGTTGGCTACACCTTC
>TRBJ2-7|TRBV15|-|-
CATSSPLVRYEQYF
TGTGCCACCAGCAGCCCTTTGGTGCGATACGAGCAGTACTTC
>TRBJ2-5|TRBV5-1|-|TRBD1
CASSLDRVGETQYF
TGCGCCAGCAGCCTTGACAGGGTGGGGGAGACCCAGTACTTC
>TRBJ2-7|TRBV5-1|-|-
CASSLDGPPYEQYF
TGCGCCAGCAGCTTGGATGGGCCCCCCTACGAGCAGTACTTC
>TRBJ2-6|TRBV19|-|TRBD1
CASRPRDRAVSGANVLTF
TGTGCCAGTAGACCCCGGGACAGGGCTGTCTCTGGGGCCAACGTCCTGACTTTC
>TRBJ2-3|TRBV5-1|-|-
CASSLGGVADTQYF
TGCGCCAGCAGCTTGGGGGGGGTTGCAGATACGCAGTATTTT
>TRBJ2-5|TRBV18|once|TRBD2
CASSPLAGLAETQYF
TGTGCCAGCTCACCCCTAGCGGGGTTGGCGGAGACCCAGTACTTC
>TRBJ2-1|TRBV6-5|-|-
CASSYRTGRSYNEQFF
TGTGCCAGCAGTTACAGAACAGGGCGTTCCTACAATGAGCAGTTCTTC
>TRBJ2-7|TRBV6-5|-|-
CASSPGLTGEQYF
TGTGCCAGCAGCCCGGGATTAACGGGCGAGCAGTACTTC
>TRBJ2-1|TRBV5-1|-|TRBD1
CASSRAGQGYNEQFF
TGCGCCAGCAGCCGTGCGGGACAGGGGTACAATGAGCAGTTCTTC